This T cell receptor (beta chain) was found in a study of cytomegalovirus exposure and HLA in healthy donors (dated by TCRdb to 2016 to 2017). Study-level background: According to a later analysis, one platform produced both the approximately 110 validation repertoires and the 720 or so repertoires of the first cohort. A separate validation cohort of roughly 110 different subjects was used in addition to the approximately 640-subject first cohort. To predict cytomegalovirus infection status, the study combined high-throughput TCR immunosequencing, statistical association of individual TCRs with disease status, and machine learning. The study aimed to test whether cataloging public T cell receptors could reveal signatures of past pathogen exposure. The investigation overall reported the following: In vitro tests confirmed that three of the cytomegalovirus-associated TCR beta chains recognize cytomegalovirus antigens. A later analysis found that TCRs clustered in the first cohort also tended to co-occur in the approximately 120 validation repertoires, with 94% of cluster scores above 0. It was suggested by the authors that the approach could potentially be generalized to other disease states and immunological phenotypes. The validation cohort had no HLA typing available for a later analysis, so co-occurrence within that cohort was assessed over all 120 or so repertoires. The classifier was reported to diagnose cytomegalovirus status with high specificity and sensitivity in both the original and validation cohorts. Across donors, most TCR sequences were observed very rarely, whereas some public TCRs were present in many individuals. The study gave a list of under 200 TCR beta chains associated with cytomegalovirus.

Separate from the roughly 700-subject first cohort, the validation cohort of 95 to 150 subjects was the group to which the donors belonged. The library came from the immunoSEQ multiplex PCR assay. Per the original workflow: A statistical classification framework was built to diagnose cytomegalovirus status from the catalog of TCR beta chain sequences. Not all clones reach the TCRdb copy of this immuneACCESS table, which keeps in-frame sequences only. Checked studies attribute under half of the gap to unresolved V genes and leave the rest unexplained. D and trimming come from the DNA, and the V and J calls and clone size come from that table. This sample has about 300,000 clones in its table, and over 75% of those were observed once. The ten largest clonotypes hold approximately 0.94% of the sample. On this clone itself: The clone's antigen remains unknown. No much larger clone exists at a distance of one base, and base qualities are not known.

The junction shows trimming of 4 bases on V and 1 base on J, plus 14 bases between the germline ends. According to the germline V gene, CDR1 reads SGHVS and CDR2 reads FQNEAQ. The CDR3, from cysteine to phenylalanine, totals 16 residues. CDR3 DNA is the only sequence kept; it has 48 bases, read in frame from the first base. This chain is built from TRBV7-8 and TRBJ1-3; TRBD1 is a possible D gene, resting on 5 matching bases. This TCR came from a woman aged 18-35 years in good health and CMV-seronegative. Specimen: PBMCs. The CDR3 amino acid sequence is: CASSSVGLGSGNTIYF. The bases are TGTGCCAGCAGCTCGGTGGGGCTCGGGTCTGGAAACACCATATATTTT.